The subject of this entry is one T cell receptor beta chain. The CDR3 contains 12 residues. Germline CDR1 is SGHNT and CDR2 is YYREEE (reference sequence). V lost 4 bases and J lost 7, with 12 bases in between. The record originates from a study of T cell responses to AZD1222 COVID-19 vaccine. Using immunoSEQ multiplex PCR, the repertoire was profiled, and TCRdb retains in-frame clones only, with some absent. The sample yields about 110,000 clones, about 92% seen once. The clonotype originates from an adult in good health. The sample was peripheral blood, taken on day 0 of AZD1222 vaccination. J is TRBJ2-7 and V is TRBV5-4; D is ambiguous. The CDR3 DNA reads as TGTGCCAGCAGCCTGGATCCCGGGGAGCAGTACTTC. As protein: CASSLDPGEQYF. The full variable domain, with the rest looked up from reference TRBV5-4 and TRBJ2-7, is ETGVTQSPTHLIKTRGQQVTLRCSSQSGHNTVSWYQQALGQGPQFIFQYYREEENGRGNFPPRFSGLQFPNYSSELNVNALELDDSALYLCASSLDPGEQYFGPGTRLTVT.